This TCR beta chain came from a study of control samples from healthy donors and cancer patients. TCRdb keeps only in-frame clones here, not all; method: immunoSEQ multiplex PCR. The sample carries roughly 120,000 clones, 70% to 90% recorded once. With 4 bases removed from V and 2 bases from J, the gap between germline ends came to 8 bases. CDR1 is SGHRS, CDR2 YFSETQ, per germline. The CDR3 contains 13 residues. The rearrangement links TRBV5-1 to TRBJ2-3; D uncertain. Sequenced material: PBMCs. The clonotype originates from a woman aged 55 to 70 with lung cancer. CDR3 protein: CASSQQTTDTQYF. CDR3 DNA sequence: TGCGCCAGCAGCCAACAAACCACAGATACGCAGTATTTT.